This TCR beta chain stems from a study of lymphopenia after photon versus proton radiotherapy. Study-wide findings and caveats: Authors raise, but do not show, better survival with proton therapy. After the lymphocyte nadir, photon-treated repertoires showed oligoclonal expansion, especially of CD8+ Temra cells. Photon-treated patients lost naive T cells and TCR diversity; proton-treated stayed stable.

Of note for this clone: Its antigen is as yet unknown.

Assay used: immunoSEQ multiplex PCR; TCRdb lists only in-frame clones, some missing. The sample has under 75,000 clones, just under 95% seen once. Germline values: CDR1 MNHEY, CDR2 SVGAGI. This CDR3 comprises 15 residues. The V end was cut by 6 bases, the J end by 4 bases, with 16 bases between. Sample: peripheral blood, taken from a patient treated with photon-based radiotherapy. This chain connects TRBV6-5 to TRBJ1-5; a possible D gene is TRBD1 (6 bases). The receptor comes from a woman between 40 and 50 years old with cholangiocarcinoma. The CDR3 DNA is TGTGCCAGCAGCGATACAGGGCGGGATAATCAGCCCCAGCATTTT. The encoded protein is CASSDTGRDNQPQHF.